This entry concerns a single T cell receptor (beta chain). This sample was included in a study of blood T cell repertoires in COVID-19. The data were produced by immunoSEQ multiplex PCR, yet TCRdb's version contains in-frame clones alone and is incomplete. The sample yields tens of thousands of clones, approximately 80% seen once. J was trimmed by 4 bases and V by 5 bases; bases with no gene match: 12. The CDR3 totals 16 residues. Germline CDR1 is SEHNR and CDR2 is FQNEAQ (reference sequence). This receptor was taken from a human donor in a cohort sampled during active COVID-19. The V call is TRBV7-9, the J call TRBJ2-7, with 9 bases lining up with TRBD1. Sequences were obtained from peripheral blood. The CDR3 nucleotides are TGTGCCAGCAGCGGAGCAGGAACAGGGGGCTTATACGAGCAGTACTTC. Translation gives CASSGAGTGGLYEQYF.